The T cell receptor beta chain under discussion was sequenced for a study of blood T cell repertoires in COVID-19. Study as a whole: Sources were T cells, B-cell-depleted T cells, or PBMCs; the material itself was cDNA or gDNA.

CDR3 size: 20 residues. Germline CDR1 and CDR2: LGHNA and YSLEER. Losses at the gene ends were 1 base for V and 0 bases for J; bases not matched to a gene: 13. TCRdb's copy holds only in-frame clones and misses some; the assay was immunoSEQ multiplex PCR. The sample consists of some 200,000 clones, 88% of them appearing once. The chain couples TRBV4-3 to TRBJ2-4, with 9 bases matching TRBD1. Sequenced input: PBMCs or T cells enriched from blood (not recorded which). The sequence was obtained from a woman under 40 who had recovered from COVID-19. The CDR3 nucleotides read TGCGCCAGCAGCCAAGCGGGACAGGGTACTTCAGGGGTAGCCAAAAACATTCAGTACTTC. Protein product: CASSQAGQGTSGVAKNIQYF.